These T cell receptor beta chains were read from a single sample in a study of shared clonotypes between healthy human individuals. Measured with immunoSEQ multiplex PCR; TCRdb has only the in-frame clones, and not every one. This repertoire shows approximately 1.9 million clones, 93% found once; its top ten account for about 1.6%. The sequencing sample was made of naive CD8+ T cells from PBMCs. These receptors came from a man aged 18 to 29 in good health. Some clones in this sample may be carry-over from other donors' samples. Both conserved end residues are part of each CDR3. Each record gives: V gene, D gene, clone size, J gene, CDR3 protein, CDR3 DNA. D genes are given only for firm matches. Size is stated for part of the rows, as once, few or many counts, or as a class when the clone is expanded.

>TRBV28|.|.|TRBJ1-5
CASRTTGESGQPQHF
TGTGCCAGCAGGACTACAGGAGAGTCGGGTCAGCCCCAGCATTTT
>TRBV7-3|.|once|TRBJ2-7
CATLGVTSSYEQYF
TGTGCCACCCTGGGGGTCACGAGCTCCTACGAGCAGTACTTC
>TRBV27|.|.|TRBJ2-7
CASSLSMRAEQYF
TGTGCCAGCAGTTTATCGATGAGGGCCGAGCAGTACTTC
>TRBV5-5|.|.|TRBJ1-2
CASSLAGLTNAAGYTF
TGTGCCAGCAGCTTGGCCGGTCTCACAAACGCCGCTGGCTACACCTTC
>TRBV29-1|.|.|TRBJ2-7
CSVEDRSAGVYEQYF
TGCAGCGTTGAAGACCGGAGCGCAGGGGTGTACGAGCAGTACTTC
>TRBV19|.|.|TRBJ1-1
CASSIFGGKTEAFF
TGTGCCAGTAGTATTTTCGGAGGGAAGACTGAAGCTTTCTTT
>TRBV7-8|TRBD1|.|TRBJ1-5
CASSPAGTGGHQPQHF
TGTGCCAGCAGCCCAGCCGGGACAGGGGGTCATCAGCCCCAGCATTTT
>TRBV29-1|.|.|TRBJ1-2
CSVERGRDYGYTF
TGCAGCGTCGAACGAGGGCGGGACTATGGCTACACCTTC
>TRBV7-9|.|.|TRBJ2-7
CASSLEGVEQYF
TGTGCCAGCAGCCTAGAGGGGGTCGAGCAGTACTTC
>TRBV28|.|.|TRBJ1-1
CASRSEPRSTEAFF
TGTGCCAGCAGGTCAGAACCGAGAAGTACTGAAGCTTTCTTT
>TRBV5-5|.|.|TRBJ2-7
CASSWALYSVGYEQYF
TGTGCCAGCAGCTGGGCCCTCTACAGCGTAGGCTACGAGCAGTACTTC
>TRBV5-4|.|.|TRBJ2-7
CASSPDRSYEQYF
TGTGCCAGCAGCCCTGACAGGTCCTACGAGCAGTACTTC
>TRBV29-1|TRBD2|.|TRBJ2-1
CSVVLAGAYNEQFF
TGCAGCGTTGTCTTGGCGGGAGCGTACAATGAGCAGTTCTTC
>TRBV11-3|TRBD2|.|TRBJ2-2
CASSPRTSGSKSGELFF
TGTGCCAGCAGCCCACGGACTAGCGGGAGTAAATCCGGGGAGCTGTTTTTT
>TRBV28|.|.|TRBJ1-5
CASEPTGNQPQHF
TGTGCCAGCGAACCGACAGGCAATCAGCCCCAGCATTTT
>TRBV30|TRBD2|.|TRBJ2-1
CAWSYDSGSEQFF
TGTGCCTGGAGTTATGATAGCGGGAGTGAGCAGTTCTTC
>TRBV7-9|.|.|TRBJ2-1
CASSPGTREQFF
TGTGCCAGCAGCCCTGGGACTCGGGAGCAGTTCTTC
>TRBV5-1|TRBD2|.|TRBJ2-1
CASSGGSGREAYNEQFF
TGCGCCAGCAGCGGCGGTAGCGGGAGGGAAGCCTACAATGAGCAGTTCTTC
>TRBV19|.|.|TRBJ1-5
CASSISGLANQPQHF
TGTGCCAGTAGTATATCCGGGTTAGCAAATCAGCCCCAGCATTTT
>TRBV6-5|.|.|TRBJ1-5
CASSPRGLYQPQHF
TGTGCCAGCAGTCCCCGAGGGCTATATCAGCCCCAGCATTTT
>TRBV6-1|.|.|TRBJ2-7
CASSERDGSFYEQYF
TGTGCCAGCAGTGAGCGAGATGGCAGTTTCTACGAGCAGTACTTC
>TRBV5-1|TRBD2|once|TRBJ2-7
CASSLAELAGVPEQYF
TGCGCCAGCAGCTTGGCGGAACTAGCGGGAGTCCCCGAGCAGTACTTC
>TRBV6-5|.|.|TRBJ2-7
CASSPRGPGEQYF
TGTGCCAGCAGCCCACGGGGGCCCGGCGAGCAGTACTTC
>TRBV6-6|.|.|TRBJ2-1
CATAIEGSYNEQFF
TGTGCCACCGCCATAGAAGGCTCCTACAATGAGCAGTTCTTC
>TRBV11-2|TRBD2|.|TRBJ2-1
CASSLGLAGVEQFF
TGTGCCAGCAGCTTGGGACTAGCGGGAGTTGAGCAGTTCTTC
>TRBV11-2|.|.|TRBJ1-4
CASSLALGNEKLFF
TGTGCCAGCAGCTTAGCTCTAGGGAATGAAAAACTGTTTTTT
>TRBV6-5|.|.|TRBJ2-3
CASRGDTQYF
TGTGCCAGTCGCGGAGATACGCAGTATTTT
>TRBV5-1|TRBD2|.|TRBJ2-7
CASSLGRGLAASYEQYF
TGCGCCAGCAGCTTGGGAAGGGGACTAGCGGCCTCCTACGAGCAGTACTTC
>TRBV15|TRBD2|.|TRBJ2-1
CATSRDTGLAGGPHNEQFF
TGTGCCACCAGCAGAGATACTGGACTAGCGGGAGGGCCCCACAATGAGCAGTTCTTC
>TRBV7-9|.|.|TRBJ1-1
CASSFHGSGPEAFF
TGTGCCAGCAGCTTTCACGGATCAGGCCCTGAAGCTTTCTTT
>TRBV27|.|.|TRBJ2-7
CASSLSAGGWSYEQYF
TGTGCCAGCAGTTTATCGGCAGGCGGTTGGTCCTACGAGCAGTACTTC
>TRBV6-5|.|.|TRBJ2-7
CASNTGLHPYEQYF
TGTGCCAGCAATACGGGACTTCACCCCTACGAGCAGTACTTC
>TRBV10-3|TRBD2|.|TRBJ2-1
CATTSAIYNEQFF
TGTGCCACAACTAGCGCGATCTACAATGAGCAGTTCTTC
>TRBV7-3|.|.|TRBJ2-2
CASSRGEPGELFF
TGTGCCAGCAGCAGAGGGGAGCCCGGGGAGCTGTTTTTT
>TRBV4-1|.|.|TRBJ2-1
CASSQEFARGDEQFF
TGCGCCAGCAGCCAAGAGTTCGCCAGGGGGGATGAGCAGTTCTTC
>TRBV5-1|TRBD1|.|TRBJ2-4
CASSMGQGAVKNIQYF
TGCGCCAGCAGCATGGGACAGGGGGCGGTAAAAAACATTCAGTACTTC
>TRBV10-3|TRBD2|.|TRBJ2-3
CAIRGTSGTGATDTQYF
TGTGCCATCAGGGGGACTAGCGGGACGGGGGCCACAGATACGCAGTATTTT
>TRBV7-3|.|.|TRBJ2-3
CASSLSGADTQYF
TGTGCCAGCAGCTTATCCGGAGCGGATACGCAGTATTTT
>TRBV27|.|.|TRBJ1-4
CASSLGVATNEKLFF
TGTGCCAGCAGTTTAGGGGTTGCAACTAATGAAAAACTGTTTTTT
>TRBV11-2|.|.|TRBJ2-1
CASSPTAGRRYNEQFF
TGTGCCAGCAGCCCAACGGCCGGGAGAAGGTACAATGAGCAGTTCTTC
>TRBV10-3|.|.|TRBJ2-3
CAISESTFTGSTDTQYF
TGTGCCATCAGTGAGTCCACGTTTACCGGGAGCACAGATACGCAGTATTTT
>TRBV19|.|.|TRBJ1-1
CASTRGTAGNTEAFF
TGTGCCAGTACACGCGGGACGGCAGGGAACACTGAAGCTTTCTTT
>TRBV28|TRBD2|.|TRBJ2-3
CASSFVGLAGRDTQYF
TGTGCCAGCAGTTTTGTGGGACTAGCGGGTCGAGATACGCAGTATTTT
>TRBV9|.|.|TRBJ2-5
CASSPGSSGTQYF
TGTGCCAGCAGCCCCGGGTCTTCGGGGACCCAGTACTTC
>TRBV5-4|.|.|TRBJ2-7
CASTHTGSYEQYF
TGTGCCAGCACCCACACTGGTTCCTACGAGCAGTACTTC
>TRBV9|TRBD1|.|TRBJ1-2
CASSVSGTGSYGYTF
TGTGCCAGCAGCGTGAGTGGGACAGGGTCCTATGGCTACACCTTC
>TRBV2|.|.|TRBJ2-7
CASSEEVEQYF
TGTGCCAGCAGTGAAGAGGTCGAGCAGTACTTC
>TRBV4-3|.|.|TRBJ2-7
CASSQDLIEGPYEQYF
TGCGCCAGCAGCCAAGATCTCATCGAGGGGCCCTACGAGCAGTACTTC
>TRBV15|.|.|TRBJ1-2
CATSRDPGAINYGYTF
TGTGCCACCAGCAGAGATCCCGGGGCAATTAACTATGGCTACACCTTC
>TRBV29-1|.|.|TRBJ2-1
CSVEVAGGWGNEQFF
TGCAGCGTTGAAGTGGCGGGCGGCTGGGGCAATGAGCAGTTCTTC